This entry is about one T cell receptor beta chain. Its target is not known. Profiling relied on immunoSEQ multiplex PCR, and the TCRdb table lists in-frame clones only, not all of them. The sample lists roughly 5,800 clones, around 64% occurring once. The CDR3 has 19 amino acids. Trimming took 3 bases from V and 0 from J; bases not matched to a gene: 13. Germline V CDR1 and CDR2: LNHNV, YYDKDF (reference sequence). This sample is part of a study of CD8 T cell repertoires and HIV-1 epitope variants. Overall study: Twenty-five autologous and known Gag and Nef epitope variant peptides each stimulated T cells separately. Control wells had CMV/EBV/flu peptides, negative Ebola AY9, or no peptide.

The sequencing input was cultured CD8+ T cells derived from PBMCs. J is TRBJ2-7 and V is TRBV15; 11 bases fit TRBD2. This clonotype was sampled from a male donor with HIV. This CDR3 is CATSSGPGLAGGSSYEQYF. CDR3 DNA: TGTGCCACCAGCAGCGGTCCCGGCCTAGCGGGGGGAAGCTCCTACGAGCAGTACTTC.